The 4 T cell receptor beta chains reported below all come from one sample, sequenced in a study of control samples from healthy donors and cancer patients. Generated by immunoSEQ multiplex PCR, the TCRdb table keeps only in-frame clones and is missing some. The sample carries about 34,000 clones, 85% to 90% recorded once. Sequencing input: PBMCs. These receptors originate from a woman aged 40 to 50 with lung cancer.

This chain uses TRBV18 with TRBJ2-3; D remains unclear. This CDR3 has 11 amino acids. Trimming pared 4 bases from V and 5 bases from J, leaving 4 bases between. CDR1 and CDR2 (germline): KGHSH, LQKENI. The DNA of the CDR3 is TGTGCCAGCTCACGGGGAGATACGCAGTATTTT. This codes for CASSRGDTQYF.

The chain uses TRBV5-6 and TRBJ2-7; the D gene is possibly TRBD2 (5 bases). This CDR3 has 14 amino acids. CDR1 is SGHDT and CDR2 is YYEEEE in the germline V gene. V was clipped by 2 bases and J by 7 bases, with 16 bases between them. The CDR3 DNA is TGTGCCAGCAGCTTCGATTCTCAAACGGGGGAGCAGTACTTC. Its protein is CASSFDSQTGEQYF. Complete variable domain (other parts from reference TRBV5-6 and TRBJ2-7): DAGVTQSPTHLIKTRGQQVTLRCSPKSGHDTVSWYQQALGQGPQFIFQYYEEEERQRGNFPDRFSGHQFPNYSSELNVNALLLGDSALYLCASSFDSQTGEQYFGPGTRLTVT.

The rearrangement uses TRBV10-1 and TRBJ2-3; no clear D. Germline CDR1 WNHNN, CDR2 SYGVQD (reference sequence). CDR3 size: 13 residues. V lost 0 bases and J 9 bases, leaving 10 bases between the germline ends. For the CDR3, the DNA is TGCGCCAGCAGTGAGTCGATTTGGAAGACGCAGTATTTT. It yields the protein CASSESIWKTQYF.

The chain uses TRBV7-8 and TRBJ2-1, with D uncertain. V was cut by 5 bases and J by 0 bases, with 11 bases left in between. Germline V CDR1 and CDR2: SGHVS, FQNEAQ. CDR3 length equals 15 residues. The DNA for the CDR3 is TGTGCCAGCAGCCCTGGGGTGAGCTCCTACAATGAGCAGTTCTTC. This codes for CASSPGVSSYNEQFF.